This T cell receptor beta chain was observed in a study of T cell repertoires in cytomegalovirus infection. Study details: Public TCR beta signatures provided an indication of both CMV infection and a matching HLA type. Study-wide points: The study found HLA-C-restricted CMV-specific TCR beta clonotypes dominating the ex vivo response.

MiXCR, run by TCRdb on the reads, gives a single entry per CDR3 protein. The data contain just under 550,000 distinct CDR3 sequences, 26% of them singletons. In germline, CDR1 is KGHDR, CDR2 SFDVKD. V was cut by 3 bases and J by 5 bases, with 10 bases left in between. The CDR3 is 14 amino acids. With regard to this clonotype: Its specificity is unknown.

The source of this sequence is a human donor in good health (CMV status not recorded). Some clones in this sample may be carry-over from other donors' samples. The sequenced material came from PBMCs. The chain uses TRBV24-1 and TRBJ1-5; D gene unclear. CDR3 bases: TGTGCCACCAGTGATATTGAGAGGGATCAGCCCCAGCATTTT. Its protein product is CATSDIERDQPQHF.